This TCR beta chain was retrieved from a study of blood T cell repertoires in COVID-19 (dated by TCRdb to the early 2020s). Notes on the research overall: Collaborator samples came from the United States, Italy and Spain and covered acute and convalescent phases of COVID-19. The material from the prospective study consisted of cDNA or gDNA derived from T cells, B-cell-depleted T cells, or PBMCs. The samples were drawn from two sources: the first 160 participants of the ongoing ImmuneRACE study, and 950 to 1,500 subjects contributed by 6 global collaborators. The dataset comprised deeply sampled blood TCRbeta repertoires from subjects exposed to, actively infected with, or recovered from COVID-19. HLA class I and class II types, where available, came from metadata supplied by the sample provider rather than from assay-based typing. The sample metadata nearly always contained a de-identified subject ID, COVID-19 status, age in years and sex. The repertoires were released in a freely available public database intended as a resource for research on the immune response to SARS-CoV-2.

As to this clone: What antigen it recognizes has not been identified. No clone much larger than this one lies a single base away; base qualities are absent.

CDR1 and CDR2 (LNHDA, SQIVND) derive from the germline V gene (reference sequence). The junction shows trimming of 4 bases on V and 1 base on J, plus 17 bases between the germline ends. Measured from the cysteine to the phenylalanine, the CDR3 is 17 residues long. Here the CDR3 DNA is all that survives: 51 bases in frame from base 1. The paper as a whole reports these results and caveats: The quantity of clinical and demographic metadata differed by source and by participant and was supplied without curation.

TCRbeta CDR3 regions were amplified from genomic DNA by means of the immunoSEQ Assay, a bias-controlled multiplex PCR. Per the authors' processing: The number of nucleated cells in each sample was estimated from the amplification of reference gene primers within the assay. To quantify the absolute abundance of each unique TCRbeta CDR3 rearrangement, sequence reads were collapsed and filtered. Productive Simpson clonality was computed per sample as the square root of Simpson's diversity index over productive rearrangements. Held by TCRdb, this immuneACCESS table contains in-frame sequences only and omits some clones. Under half of the omission traces to an unresolved V gene where checked; the cause of the rest is unknown. V, J and clone size reflect that table, while D and trimming were determined from the DNA. In all, the sample holds about 21,000 clones, and about four fifths of those were seen once. Clones ranked in the top ten supply 6.5% to 8% of the sample.

Each collaborating institution followed its own protocols to collect whole blood in K2EDTA tubes. For TCRbeta analysis, collaborator samples were shipped as frozen whole blood, as isolated PBMCs, or as DNA extracted from either sample type. The sample consisted of peripheral blood. The origin of this receptor is a human donor in a cohort sampled during active COVID-19. This chain joins TRBV19 to TRBJ1-5; confidence is insufficient to name the D gene. The nucleotide sequence reads TGTGCCAGTAGTAGAGGGAAGACGGGAGGGAGCAATCAGCCCCAGCATTTT. It codes for CASSRGKTGGSNQPQHF. Joined to the reference TRBV19 and TRBJ1-5 proteins, this CDR3 gives the full variable domain: DGGITQSPKYLFRKEGQNVTLSCEQNLNHDAMYWYRQDPGQGLRLIYYSQIVNDFQKGDIAEGYSVSREKKESFPLTVTSAQKNPTAFYLCASSRGKTGGSNQPQHFGDGTRLSIL.